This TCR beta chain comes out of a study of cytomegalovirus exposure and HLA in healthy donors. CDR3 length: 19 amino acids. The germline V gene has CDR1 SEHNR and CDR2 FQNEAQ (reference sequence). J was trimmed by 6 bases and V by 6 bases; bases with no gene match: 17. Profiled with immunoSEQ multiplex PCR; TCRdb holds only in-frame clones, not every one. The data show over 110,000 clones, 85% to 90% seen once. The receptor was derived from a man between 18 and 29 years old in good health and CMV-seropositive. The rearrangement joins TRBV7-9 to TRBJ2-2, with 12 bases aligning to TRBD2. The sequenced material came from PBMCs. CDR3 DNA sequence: TGTGCCAGCAGGTTGACTAGCGGGAGAAAAGCGGATGTTTCCGGGGAGCTGTTTTTT. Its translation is CASRLTSGRKADVSGELFF.